Sequencing of this T cell receptor (beta chain) was carried out in a study of CD8+ T cells in alopecia areata. General observations from the study: Clonality was higher in lesional than normal scalp, especially in alopecia totalis/universalis. Patients shared TCRs less clearly than mice did, possibly owing to HLA.

Reverse transcription of extracted RNA yielded cDNA, which provided the sequencing template. Data came from immunoSEQ multiplex PCR; TCRdb stores just in-frame clones and leaves some out. The sample includes about 110,000 clones, almost 60% of them seen just once. As concerns this clone: Its antigen is as yet unknown.

CDR1 and CDR2 (germline): SGHDT, YYEEEE. Trimming cost V 4 bases and J 7 bases; bases outside gene matches: 8. This CDR3 is 14 amino acids long. The rearrangement joins TRBV5-6 to TRBJ1-1, with 9 bases matching TRBD1. The receptor was derived from a human donor in good health. The sample consisted of CD8+ T cells sorted from blood. The CDR3: CASSIGTGTGEAFF. The CDR3 coding sequence is TGTGCCAGCAGCATCGGGACAGGGACTGGTGAAGCTTTCTTT.